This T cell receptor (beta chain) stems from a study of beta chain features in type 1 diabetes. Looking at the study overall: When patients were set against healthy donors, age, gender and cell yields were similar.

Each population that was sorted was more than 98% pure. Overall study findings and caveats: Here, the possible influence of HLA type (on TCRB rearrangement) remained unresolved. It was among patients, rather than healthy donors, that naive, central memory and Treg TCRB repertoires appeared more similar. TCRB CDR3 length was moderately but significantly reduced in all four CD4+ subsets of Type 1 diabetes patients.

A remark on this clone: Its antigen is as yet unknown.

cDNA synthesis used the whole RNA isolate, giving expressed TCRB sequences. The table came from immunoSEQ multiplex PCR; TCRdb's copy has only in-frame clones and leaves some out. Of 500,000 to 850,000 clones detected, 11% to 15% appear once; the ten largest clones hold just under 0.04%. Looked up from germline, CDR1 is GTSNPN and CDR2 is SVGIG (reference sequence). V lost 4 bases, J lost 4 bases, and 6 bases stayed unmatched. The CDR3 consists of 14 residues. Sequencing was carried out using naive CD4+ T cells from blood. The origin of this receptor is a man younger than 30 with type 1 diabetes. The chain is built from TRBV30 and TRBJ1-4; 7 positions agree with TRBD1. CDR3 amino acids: CAWKQGTLNEKLFF. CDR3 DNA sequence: TGTGCCTGGAAACAGGGGACCCTTAATGAAAAACTGTTTTTT.